The 10 T cell receptor beta chains below all came from one sample that was sequenced in a study of T cell responses to AZD1222 COVID-19 vaccine. Clones were read by immunoSEQ multiplex PCR, and TCRdb kept only the in-frame ones, dropping some. In the table there are about 120,000 clones, around 90% of which are singletons. This specimen consisted of peripheral blood, obtained 28 days after the second AZD1222 dose. Receptors originate from an adult who received the AZD1222 COVID-19 vaccine.

This clone was seen a few times. The chain combines TRBV2 with TRBJ1-4, with D perhaps matching TRBD1 (6 bases). V shed 6 bases and J shed 8 bases, with 16 bases lying between them. The CDR3 sequence is 14 residues long. Looked up from germline, CDR1 is SNHLY and CDR2 is FYNNEI. This CDR3 is CASRSDTGNEKLFF. In DNA, the CDR3 is TGTGCCAGCAGGAGTGATACAGGGAACGAAAAACTGTTTTTT.

The chain carries TRBV5-1 and TRBJ2-7; D is possibly TRBD2 (7 bases). The germline V gene encodes CDR1 SGHRS and CDR2 YFSETQ. V lost 0 bases to trimming and J lost 6 bases, with 16 bases between them. CDR3 size: 15 residues. CDR3 nucleotides: TGCGCCAGCAGCTTGGCGGATCGGGGGGCCACCGAGCAGTACTTC. Protein sequence: CASSLADRGATEQYF.

The chain is built from TRBV13 and TRBJ1-4; 10 bases are a match to TRBD1. This CDR3 region has 14 residues. Trimming cost V 5 bases and J 8 bases; bases outside gene matches: 5. Germline loops: CDR1 PRHDT, CDR2 FYEKMQ (reference sequence). The CDR3 sequence: CASSHRTGGEKLFF. For the CDR3, the DNA is TGTGCCAGCAGCCATCGGACAGGGGGAGAAAAACTGTTTTTT.

This sequence joins TRBV7-3 and TRBJ2-3; D tentatively fits TRBD1 or TRBD2 (6 bases each). This CDR3 region has 15 residues. V was trimmed by 3 bases and J by 5 bases, leaving 15 bases between them. In germline, CDR1 is SGHTA, CDR2 FQGTGA. The CDR3 here is CASSLDGGRGDTQYF. In nucleotides, the CDR3 is TGTGCCAGCAGCTTGGACGGGGGCCGTGGAGATACGCAGTATTTT.

This chain's CDR3 is CASSLPVGPQHF. CDR3 DNA: TGTGCCAGCAGCCTACCGGTGGGGCCCCAGCATTTT. The rearrangement joins TRBV7-9 to TRBJ1-5; D gene uncertain. CDR3 length: 12 amino acids. V was clipped by 5 bases and J by 9 bases, with 11 bases between them. CDR1 is SEHNR, CDR2 FQNEAQ, per germline (reference sequence).

This chain links TRBV18 with TRBJ2-2, with 9 positions matching TRBD1. CDR1 and CDR2 from the germline V gene are KGHSH and LQKENI. The CDR3 totals 15 residues. V gave up 6 bases and J gave up 5 bases; unmatched junction bases: 7. CDR3 amino acids: CASSPTGGGTGELFF. In nucleotides, the CDR3 is TGTGCCAGCTCCCCAACAGGGGGCGGAACCGGGGAGCTGTTTTTT.

V usage is TRBV7-2 and J usage is TRBJ1-4, with D tentatively TRBD1 (5 bases). CDR3 length: 14 residues. Trimming removed 5 bases from V and 8 bases from J, with 15 bases in between. Germline assignment: CDR1 SGHTA and CDR2 FQGNSA. The CDR3 spells CASSPRGNWEKLFF. The CDR3 DNA follows: TGTGCCAGCAGCCCTAGGGGTAATTGGGAAAAACTGTTTTTT.

The chain recombines TRBV3-1 (or the pseudogene TRBV3-2) with TRBJ2-7; D possibly corresponds to TRBD1 (5 bases). The CDR3 is made up of 14 amino acids. Germline-derived CDR1 and CDR2 are LGHDT and YNNKEL (reference sequence). V lost 4 bases and J lost 6, with 16 bases in between. The CDR3 sequence: CASSLVQGTSEQYF. The CDR3 DNA reads as TGTGCCAGCAGCCTTGTCCAGGGTACGAGCGAGCAGTACTTC.

This clone was found a few times. This chain uses TRBV29-1 with TRBJ1-1; D is undetermined. CDR1 SQVTM and CDR2 ANQGSEA come from the germline V gene. Trimming removed 2 bases from V and 4 bases from J, with 5 bases in between. CDR3 size: 11 residues. CDR3 coding DNA: TGCAGCGTTGAAAAAGGCACTGAAGCTTTCTTT. Translation: CSVEKGTEAFF.

This chain joins TRBV19 and TRBJ1-4; the D gene is possibly TRBD1 (5 bases). Germline V gene lookup returns CDR1 LNHDA and CDR2 SQIVND (reference sequence). This CDR3 has 16 residues. V was cut by 4 bases and J by 8 bases, with 20 bases left in between. This CDR3 is CASSSPFIGGGEKLFF. The CDR3 DNA reads TGTGCCAGTAGTAGCCCCTTTATTGGGGGAGGCGAAAAACTGTTTTTT.